The 2 T cell receptor beta chains presented below share a single source sample, sequenced in a study of cytomegalovirus exposure and HLA in healthy donors. This PCR relied on a set of 60 Vbeta primers and 13 Jbeta primers. TCRdb keeps only in-frame clones here, not all; method: immunoSEQ multiplex PCR. In the table there are approximately 120,000 clones, 81% of which are singletons. The sequencing sample was made of PBMCs. The receptors come from a woman aged 25 to 45 in good health and CMV-seronegative.

The chain is built from TRBV19 and TRBJ2-7; a weak D match, TRBD2 (5 bases). Germline lookup yields CDR1 LNHDA and CDR2 SQIVND (reference sequence). Trimming stripped 3 bases from V and 2 bases from J, with 11 bases between. The CDR3 runs 14 residues. CDR3 amino acids: CASSMSLATYEQYF. The CDR3 region has the DNA TGTGCCAGTAGTATGTCGCTAGCCACCTACGAGCAGTACTTC.

The chain links TRBV5-1 to TRBJ2-3, with TRBD2 matching over 12 bases. The junction had 7 bases not matched to a gene; V was cut back by 0 bases and J by 5 bases. The CDR3 totals 17 residues. From germline, CDR1 is SGHRS and CDR2 YFSETQ. The CDR3 loop is CASSLGASGRAEDTQYF. The CDR3 nucleotides are TGCGCCAGCAGCTTGGGGGCTAGCGGGAGGGCCGAAGATACGCAGTATTTT.